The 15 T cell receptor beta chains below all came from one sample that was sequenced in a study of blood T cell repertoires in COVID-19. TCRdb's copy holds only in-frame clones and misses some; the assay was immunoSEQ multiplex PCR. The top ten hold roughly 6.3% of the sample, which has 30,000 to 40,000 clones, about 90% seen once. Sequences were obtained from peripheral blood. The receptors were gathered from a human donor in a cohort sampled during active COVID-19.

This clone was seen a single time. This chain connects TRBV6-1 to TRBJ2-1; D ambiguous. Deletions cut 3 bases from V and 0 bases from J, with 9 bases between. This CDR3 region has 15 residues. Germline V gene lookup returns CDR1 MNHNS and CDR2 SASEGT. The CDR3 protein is CASSELRSSYNEQFF. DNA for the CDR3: TGTGCCAGCAGTGAGTTGAGGAGCTCCTACAATGAGCAGTTCTTC.

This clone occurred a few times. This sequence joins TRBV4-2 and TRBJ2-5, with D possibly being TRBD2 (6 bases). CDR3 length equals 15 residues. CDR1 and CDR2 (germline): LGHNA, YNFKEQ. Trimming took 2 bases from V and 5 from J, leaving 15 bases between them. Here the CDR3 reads CASSQSLGGWETQYF. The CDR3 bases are TGTGCCAGCAGCCAATCTCTCGGAGGGTGGGAGACCCAGTACTTC.

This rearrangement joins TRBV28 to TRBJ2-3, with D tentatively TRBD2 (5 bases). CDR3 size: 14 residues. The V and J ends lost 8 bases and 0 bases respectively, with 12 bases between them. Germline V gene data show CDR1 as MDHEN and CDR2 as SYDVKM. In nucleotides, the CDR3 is TGTGCCAGCCAAGACGGGGAGAGCACAGATACGCAGTATTTT. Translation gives CASQDGESTDTQYF.

The CDR3 here is CASSQRYAQVMSDTQYF. CDR3 sequence (DNA): TGTGCCAGCAGTCAACGGTATGCGCAGGTCATGTCAGATACGCAGTATTTT. This chain joins TRBV27 and TRBJ2-3; unclear D gene. V gave up 5 bases and J gave up 4 bases, with 22 bases separating them. Germline CDR1 MNHEY, CDR2 SMNVEV (reference sequence). CDR3 size: 17 residues.

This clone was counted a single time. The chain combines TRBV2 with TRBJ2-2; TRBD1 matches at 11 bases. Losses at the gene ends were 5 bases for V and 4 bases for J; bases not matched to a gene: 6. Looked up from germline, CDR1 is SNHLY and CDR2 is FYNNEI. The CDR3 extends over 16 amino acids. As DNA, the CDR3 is TGTGCCAGCAGTCTTCGGGACAGGGGGGCCACCGGGGAGCTGTTTTTT. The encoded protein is CASSLRDRGATGELFF.

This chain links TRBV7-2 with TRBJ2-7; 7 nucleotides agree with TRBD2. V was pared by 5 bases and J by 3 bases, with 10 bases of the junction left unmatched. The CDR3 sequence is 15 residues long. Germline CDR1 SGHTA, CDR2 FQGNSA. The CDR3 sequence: CASSPDPSGGYEQYF. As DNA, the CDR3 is TGTGCCAGCAGCCCAGACCCTAGCGGAGGCTACGAGCAGTACTTC.

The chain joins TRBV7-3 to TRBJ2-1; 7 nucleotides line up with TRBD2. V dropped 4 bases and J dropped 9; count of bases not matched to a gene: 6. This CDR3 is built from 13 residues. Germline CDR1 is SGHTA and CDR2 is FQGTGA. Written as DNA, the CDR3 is TGTGCCAGCAGCTATTCGACGGGGGGTGAGCAGTTCTTC. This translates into CASSYSTGGEQFF.

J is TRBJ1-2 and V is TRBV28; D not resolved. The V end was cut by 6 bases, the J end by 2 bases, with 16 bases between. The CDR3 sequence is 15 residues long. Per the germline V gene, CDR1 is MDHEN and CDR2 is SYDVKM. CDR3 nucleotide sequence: TGTGCCAGCAGAGAACTAGGACGGGCGAACTATGGCTACACCTTC. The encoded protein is CASRELGRANYGYTF.

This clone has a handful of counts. The CDR3 here is CASSESGLYEQYF. The CDR3 DNA is TGCGCCAGCAGTGAGTCTGGACTATACGAGCAGTACTTC. The chain uses TRBV10-2 and TRBJ2-7; tentatively, D is TRBD2 (6 bases). CDR1 and CDR2 (germline): WSHSY, SAAADI. The CDR3 is 13 amino acids. V was trimmed by 0 bases and J by 4 bases, leaving 7 bases between them.

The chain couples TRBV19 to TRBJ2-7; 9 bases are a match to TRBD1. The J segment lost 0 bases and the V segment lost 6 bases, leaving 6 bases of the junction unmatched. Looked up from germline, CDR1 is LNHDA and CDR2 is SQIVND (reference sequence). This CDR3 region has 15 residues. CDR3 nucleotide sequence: TGTGCCAGTAGACCCGGGACAGGGAGCTCCTACGAGCAGTACTTC. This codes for CASRPGTGSSYEQYF.

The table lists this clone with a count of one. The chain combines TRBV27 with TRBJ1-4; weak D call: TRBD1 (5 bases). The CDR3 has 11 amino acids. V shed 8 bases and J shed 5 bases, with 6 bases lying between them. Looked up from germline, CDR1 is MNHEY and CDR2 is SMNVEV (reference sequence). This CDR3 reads CASRQNEKLFF. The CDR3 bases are TGTGCCAGCCGACAGAATGAAAAACTGTTTTTT.

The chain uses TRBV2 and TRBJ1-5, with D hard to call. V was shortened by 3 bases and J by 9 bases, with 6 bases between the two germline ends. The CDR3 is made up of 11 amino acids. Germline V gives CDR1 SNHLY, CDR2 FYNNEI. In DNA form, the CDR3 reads TGTGCCAGCAGTGATGGAGCGCCCCAGCATTTT. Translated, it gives CASSDGAPQHF. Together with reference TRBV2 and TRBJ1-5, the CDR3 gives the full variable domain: EPEVTQTPSHQVTQMGQEVILRCVPISNHLYFYWYRQILGQKVEFLVSFYNNEISEKSEIFDDQFSVERPDGSNFTLKIRSTKLEDSAMYFCASSDGAPQHFGDGTRLSIL.

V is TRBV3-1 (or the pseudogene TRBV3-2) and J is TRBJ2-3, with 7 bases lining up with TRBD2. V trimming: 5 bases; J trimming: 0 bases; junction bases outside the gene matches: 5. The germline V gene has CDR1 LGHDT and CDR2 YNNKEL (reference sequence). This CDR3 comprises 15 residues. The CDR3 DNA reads TGTGCCAGCAGCGTGCTAGCGGCTAGCACAGATACGCAGTATTTT. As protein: CASSVLAASTDTQYF.

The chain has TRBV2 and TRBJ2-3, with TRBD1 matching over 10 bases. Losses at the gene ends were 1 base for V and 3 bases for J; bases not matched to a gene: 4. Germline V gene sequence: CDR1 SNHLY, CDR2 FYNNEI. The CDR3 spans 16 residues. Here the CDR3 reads CASSEERDRGTDTQYF. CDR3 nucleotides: TGTGCCAGCAGTGAAGAGAGGGACAGGGGTACAGATACGCAGTATTTT.

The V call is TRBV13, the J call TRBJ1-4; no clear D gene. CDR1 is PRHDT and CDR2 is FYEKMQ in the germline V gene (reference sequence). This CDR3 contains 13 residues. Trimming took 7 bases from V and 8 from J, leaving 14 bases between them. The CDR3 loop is CASTSRGGEKLFF. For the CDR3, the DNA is TGTGCCAGCACCTCCCGGGGAGGAGAAAAACTGTTTTTT.